This TCR beta chain was identified in a study of human T cells and chemical hapten exposure. Across the study: Across its approximately 25 weeks, the study gave patients weekly diphenylcyclopropenone doses to the scalp.

Study conclusions and caveats: Significantly more large CDR3 similarity clusters were formed by expanded TCRs than by controls. TCRs above 1 in 1000 frequency stayed constant with DPC sensitization.

V dropped 3 bases and J dropped 8; count of bases not matched to a gene: 4. Germline CDR1 DFQATT, CDR2 SNEGSKA (reference sequence). The CDR3 consists of 12 residues. This clonotype was recorded many times. Antigen unknown. Described time point: patch test 3, about 24 weeks after DPC sensitization. Documented treatment: therapeutic diphenylcyclopropenone sensitization with weekly scalp DPC. Within the library, unique molecular identifiers were attached to each individual cDNA molecule. Using its own MiXCR run on the RACE reads, TCRdb lists one record per CDR3 protein. The sample gives tens of thousands of distinct CDR3 sequences, 9% to 10% of which show up once; around 17% is in the top ten.

The receptor was isolated from a woman aged 40 to 50 with alopecia areata. Some clones in this sample may be carry-over from other donors' samples. The starting material was whole blood, obtained in connection with sensitization to the hapten diphenylcyclopropenone (DPC). The rearrangement uses TRBV20-1 and TRBJ1-2; 9 positions match TRBD1. This chain's CDR3 is CSARGQGTGYTF. DNA for the CDR3: TGCAGTGCTAGGGGACAGGGCACAGGCTACACCTTC.